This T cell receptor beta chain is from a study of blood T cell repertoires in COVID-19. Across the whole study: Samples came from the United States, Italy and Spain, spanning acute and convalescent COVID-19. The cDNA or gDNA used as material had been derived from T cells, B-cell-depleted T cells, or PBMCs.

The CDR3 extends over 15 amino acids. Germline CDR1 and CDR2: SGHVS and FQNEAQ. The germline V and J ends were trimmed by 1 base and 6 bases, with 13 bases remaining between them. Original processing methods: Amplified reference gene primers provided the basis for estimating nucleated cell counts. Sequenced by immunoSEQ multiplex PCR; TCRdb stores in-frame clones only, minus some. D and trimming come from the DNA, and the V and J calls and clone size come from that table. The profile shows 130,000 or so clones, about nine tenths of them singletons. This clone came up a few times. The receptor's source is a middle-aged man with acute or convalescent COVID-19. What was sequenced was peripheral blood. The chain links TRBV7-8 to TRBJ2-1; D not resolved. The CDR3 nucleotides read TGTGCCAGCAGCTTAGAGAGGATCAGACGCAATGAGCAGTTCTTC. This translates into CASSLERIRRNEQFF.